The clone carrying this T cell receptor (beta chain) came up a few times. Its specificity is unknown. The CDR3 contains 13 residues. V was pared by 6 bases and J by 2 bases, with 2 bases of the junction left unmatched. The germline V gene has CDR1 SQVTM and CDR2 ANQGSEA. This entry is derived from a study of T-cell reconstitution after alpha-beta-depleted transplantation in children. Study outcomes and limitations: For some patients, TCRbeta diversity was high at day 60 because of recipient T cells and thymic progenitors that survived. Reportedly, only several hundred clones from non-depleted graft cells drove alpha-beta T-cell counts at about two months. The main origin of T-cell counts and diversity one year after transplant was newly produced T cells.

Preparation of the TCRbeta library was carried out with unique molecular identifiers. In TCRdb, the PCR reads were re-called with MiXCR into one record per CDR3 protein. The table records hundreds of thousands of distinct CDR3 sequences, about 17% of them present only once. This sequence was found in a male patient between 2 and 10 years old who had a stem cell transplant for acute lymphoblastic leukemia, so the T cells may come from the graft donor. This chain connects TRBV29-1 to TRBJ2-3, with TRBD2 matching 10 bases. The starting material was PBMCs, mostly from graft donor cells, obtained 360 days after TCRalphabeta/CD19-depleted stem cell transplant. CDR3 sequence (DNA): TGCAGCGTGACTAGCGGGTTCACAGATACGCAGTATTTT. Amino acid sequence: CSVTSGFTDTQYF.